Listed below are T cell receptor beta chains from one sample, sequenced in a study of CD8 T cells in ankylosing spondylitis. From the 5' RACE reads, TCRdb called clonotypes with MiXCR, one entry per CDR3 protein. The data contain about 340,000 distinct CDR3 sequences, around 15% of them seen just once; the ten biggest clones take up 0.9% to 1.2%. The sample consisted of blood, either unsorted or a sorted T cell fraction (not recorded which). The receptors come from a male donor with ankylosing spondylitis or in good health (not recorded which). Each CDR3 is given with its conserved first and last residue. A D gene is named only where the DNA matches it firmly. Clone size is given for some rows only: seen once, a few or many times, or a class if the clone is expanded.

DNA	CDR3	D	J	size	V
TGTGCCAGCAGCTTGGACAGGGATATGACCGGGGAGCTGTTTTTT	CASSLDRDMTGELFF	TRBD1	TRBJ2-2	few	TRBV11-2
TGTGCCAGCTCACAGGGAAACATGAACACTGAAGCTTTCTTT	CASSQGNMNTEAFF	NA	TRBJ1-1	NA	TRBV18
TGCAGCGTTGAAGATCTAGCGGGGATGGGGAATGAGCAGTTCTTC	CSVEDLAGMGNEQFF	TRBD2	TRBJ2-1	many	TRBV29-1
TGCGCCAGCAGCCAAGATCCCACAGATACGCAGTATTTT	CASSQDPTDTQYF	NA	TRBJ2-3	many	TRBV4-1
TGCGCCAGCACTCCGCAGGGGGACCCTCGCAATGAGCAGTTCTTC	CASTPQGDPRNEQFF	TRBD1	TRBJ2-1	NA	TRBV5-1
TGCAGCGTTGAGGGACAGGGAATGGACAATGAGCAGTTCTTC	CSVEGQGMDNEQFF	TRBD1	TRBJ2-1	few	TRBV29-1
TGTGCCAGCAGCTTACAAATGGACAATGAGCAGTTCTTC	CASSLQMDNEQFF	NA	TRBJ2-1	few	TRBV7-9
TGTGCCAGCAGTTTAGCCAGGGGTAAAGAGACCCAGTACTTC	CASSLARGKETQYF	NA	TRBJ2-5	many	TRBV12-3/TRBV12-4
TGCAGTGCTAGAGGACTAGACGCAGATACGCAGTATTTT	CSARGLDADTQYF	NA	TRBJ2-3	many	TRBV20-1
TGTGCCAGCTCACCACCGGCACGGGTTGAGACCCAGTACTTC	CASSPPARVETQYF	NA	TRBJ2-5	few	TRBV18
TGCGCCAGCAGTGAGTCGACGATAGCTAAGTATTTT	CASSESTIAKYF	NA	TRBJ2-3	few	TRBV10-2
TGTGCCAGCAGTTTCAGGGCAGCGGTCTCCTACGAGCAGTACTTC	CASSFRAAVSYEQYF	NA	TRBJ2-7	many	TRBV12-3/TRBV12-4
TGTGCCAGCAGCCCTGAACTAGCGGGATGGGCCTACAATGAGCAGTTCTTC	CASSPELAGWAYNEQFF	TRBD2	TRBJ2-1	NA	TRBV3-1
TGTGCCAGCAGTCAGCGAGACGACACAGATACGCAGTATTTT	CASSQRDDTDTQYF	NA	TRBJ2-3	NA	TRBV6-1
TGTGCCAGCAGCTTAGCCCCGGGGATCCGAGAGACCCAGTACTTC	CASSLAPGIRETQYF	NA	TRBJ2-5	NA	TRBV11-2
TGTGCCAGCAGTTTATCGTGGGGCAGGGGCTACACCTTC	CASSLSWGRGYTF	NA	TRBJ1-2	NA	TRBV27
TGTGCCAGCAGTAGGACAGTTGAAAAGCTAGCCAAAAACATTCAGTACTTC	CASSRTVEKLAKNIQYF	NA	TRBJ2-4	many	TRBV2
TGTGCCAGTAGTAAGTCAGGGAGCGCTGAAGCTTTCTTT	CASSKSGSAEAFF	NA	TRBJ1-1	few	TRBV19
TGTGCCAGCAGCTACATAGGACAGGGCGGTTACAATGAGCAGTTCTTC	CASSYIGQGGYNEQFF	TRBD1	TRBJ2-1	many	TRBV14
TGTGCCAGCAGCTTAGACGGCAGCCGATCTTTTCCCTACGAGCAGTACTTC	CASSLDGSRSFPYEQYF	NA	TRBJ2-7	few	TRBV11-2
TGTGCCAGCAGCTCCCCCCAGACTCAGCCTTTGAGGGATGAGCAGTTCTTC	CASSSPQTQPLRDEQFF	NA	TRBJ2-1	NA	TRBV7-9
TGCGCCAGCAGCGGAAGACCCGGGACAGGAGCAGCTTCGGATTTTAACTATGGCTACACCTTC	CASSGRPGTGAASDFNYGYTF	TRBD1	TRBJ1-2	few	TRBV5-1
TGTGCCAGCAGCTCCGGACAACACTACGAGCAGTACTTC	CASSSGQHYEQYF	NA	TRBJ2-7	NA	TRBV7-2
TGCGCCAGCAGCCAACTGGACCGTGACACCGGGGAGCTGTTTTTT	CASSQLDRDTGELFF	NA	TRBJ2-2	NA	TRBV4-1
TGTGCCAGCAGTTTGGATCCAGGGGTGAACACTGAAGCTTTCTTT	CASSLDPGVNTEAFF	NA	TRBJ1-1	few	TRBV12-3/TRBV12-4
TGTGCCAGCAGCCGGGGAGTGCAGGCGCAGTTCTTC	CASSRGVQAQFF	NA	TRBJ2-1	few	TRBV12-3/TRBV12-4
TGTGCCTCTCAAAGCGGGGGGTGGAATGAGCAGTTCTTC	CASQSGGWNEQFF	TRBD2	TRBJ2-1	NA	TRBV30
TGTGCCACTACCAGGGGAGCGGACACCGGGGAGCTGTTTTTT	CATTRGADTGELFF	NA	TRBJ2-2	NA	TRBV15
TGTGCCATCAGTGAGTCGAGGCAGGAAGCTTTCTTT	CAISESRQEAFF	NA	TRBJ1-1	NA	TRBV10-3
TGCAGCGTTGATTGGCCCAACGTAGGGGGTCTCTCCTATAATTCACCCCTCCACTTT	CSVDWPNVGGLSYNSPLHF	NA	TRBJ1-6	NA	TRBV29-1
TGTGCCAGCAGCTTATTGGATTGGACAGGGGAGAACACCGGGGAGCTGTTTTTT	CASSLLDWTGENTGELFF	TRBD1	TRBJ2-2	NA	TRBV7-8
TGCGCCAGCAGCAACGGGGGGACGAGCTCCTACAATGAGCAGTTCTTC	CASSNGGTSSYNEQFF	TRBD2	TRBJ2-1	few	TRBV5-1
TGTGCTAGTGGTTCAGGGGGGTATTACAATGAGCAGTTCTTC	CASGSGGYYNEQFF	NA	TRBJ2-1	NA	TRBV12-5
TGTGCCATCAGTGAGGGCAGGGGACAGCCCCAGCATTTT	CAISEGRGQPQHF	NA	TRBJ1-5	many	TRBV10-3
TGTGCCAGCAGCCCCAGTTTGGGAGTTTCTGGAAACACCATATATTTT	CASSPSLGVSGNTIYF	NA	TRBJ1-3	NA	TRBV9
TGCGCCAGCAGCCAAGATATTGGGGGACGGGGGACCCAGTACTTC	CASSQDIGGRGTQYF	NA	TRBJ2-5	few	TRBV4-1